This T cell receptor beta chain was recorded in a study of blood T cell repertoires in COVID-19. Some clones are missing from TCRdb's copy, which holds only in-frame ones; the method was immunoSEQ multiplex PCR. The profile shows 150,000 to 200,000 clones, 80% of them singletons. Each participant's cohort was designated according to participant-reported clinical history. Deletions cut 2 bases from V and 4 bases from J, with 11 bases between. Germline CDR1 MRHNA, CDR2 SNTAGT. The CDR3 spans 14 residues. The receptor comes from a man between 35 and 55 years old who had recovered from COVID-19. The sample taken for sequencing was PBMCs or T cells enriched from blood (not recorded which). The chain couples TRBV6-4 to TRBJ1-2; unclear D gene. DNA of the CDR3: TGTGCCAGCAGTGACGGCGGGTCGGGCTATGGCTACACCTTC. Protein product: CASSDGGSGYGYTF.